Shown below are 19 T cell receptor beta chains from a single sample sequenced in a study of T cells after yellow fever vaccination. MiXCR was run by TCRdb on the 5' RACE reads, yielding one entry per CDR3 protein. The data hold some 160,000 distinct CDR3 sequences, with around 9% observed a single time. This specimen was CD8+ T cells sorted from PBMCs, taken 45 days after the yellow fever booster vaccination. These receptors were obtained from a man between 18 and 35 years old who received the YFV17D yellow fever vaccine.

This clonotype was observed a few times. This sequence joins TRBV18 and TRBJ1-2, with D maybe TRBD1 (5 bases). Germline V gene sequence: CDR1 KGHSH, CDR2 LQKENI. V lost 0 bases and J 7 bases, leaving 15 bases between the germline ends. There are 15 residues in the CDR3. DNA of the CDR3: TGTGCCAGCTCACCACCGTGGCAGGGCACTCCTGGCTACACCTTC. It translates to CASSPPWQGTPGYTF.

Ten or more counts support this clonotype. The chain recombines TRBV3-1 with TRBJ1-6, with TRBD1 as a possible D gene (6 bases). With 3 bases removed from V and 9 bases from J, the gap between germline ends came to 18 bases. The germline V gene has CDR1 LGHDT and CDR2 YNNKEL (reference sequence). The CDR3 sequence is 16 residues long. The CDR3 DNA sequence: TGTGCCAGCAGCCAGTCGAGGGGGGGGTACGGTTCACCCCTCCACTTT. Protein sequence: CASSQSRGGYGSPLHF.

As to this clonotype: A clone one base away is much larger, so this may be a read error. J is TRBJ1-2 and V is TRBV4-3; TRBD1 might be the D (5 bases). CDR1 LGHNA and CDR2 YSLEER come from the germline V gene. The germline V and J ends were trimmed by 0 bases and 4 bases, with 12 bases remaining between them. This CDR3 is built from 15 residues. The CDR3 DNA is TGCGCCAGCAGCCAAGAAGGAGGGGCTTTCTATGGCTACACCTTC. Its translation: CASSQEGGAFYGYTF.

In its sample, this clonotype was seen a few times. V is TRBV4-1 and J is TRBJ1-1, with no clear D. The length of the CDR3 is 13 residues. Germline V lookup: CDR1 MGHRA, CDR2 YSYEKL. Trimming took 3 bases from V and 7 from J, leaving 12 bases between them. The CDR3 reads CASSQLTASEAFF. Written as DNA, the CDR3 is TGCGCCAGCAGCCAGTTGACCGCGAGTGAAGCTTTCTTT.

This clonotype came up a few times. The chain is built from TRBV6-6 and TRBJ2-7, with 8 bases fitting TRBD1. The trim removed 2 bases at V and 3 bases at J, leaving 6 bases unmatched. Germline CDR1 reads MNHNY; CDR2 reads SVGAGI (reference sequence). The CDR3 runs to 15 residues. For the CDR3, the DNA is TGTGCCAGCAGTTACGCACAGGGGGGAAACTACGAGCAGTACTTC. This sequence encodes CASSYAQGGNYEQYF.

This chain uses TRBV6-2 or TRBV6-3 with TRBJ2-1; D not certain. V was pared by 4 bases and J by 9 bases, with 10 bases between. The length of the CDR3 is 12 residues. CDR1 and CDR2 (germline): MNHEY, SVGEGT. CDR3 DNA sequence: TGTGCCAGCAGTTCACCGGGCGTTGAGCAGTTCTTC. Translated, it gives CASSSPGVEQFF.

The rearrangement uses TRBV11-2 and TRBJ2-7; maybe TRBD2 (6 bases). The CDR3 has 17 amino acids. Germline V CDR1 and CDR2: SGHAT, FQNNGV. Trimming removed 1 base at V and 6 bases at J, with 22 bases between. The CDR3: CASSLGPRVWRAIEQYF. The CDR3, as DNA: TGTGCCAGCAGCTTAGGCCCAAGGGTATGGAGGGCGATCGAGCAGTACTTC.

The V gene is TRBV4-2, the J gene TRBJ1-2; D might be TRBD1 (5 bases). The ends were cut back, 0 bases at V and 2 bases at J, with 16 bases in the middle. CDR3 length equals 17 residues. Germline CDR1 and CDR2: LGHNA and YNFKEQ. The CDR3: CASSQEGGQGSNYGYTF. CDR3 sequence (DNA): TGTGCCAGCAGCCAAGAGGGCGGGCAGGGCAGCAACTATGGCTACACCTTC.

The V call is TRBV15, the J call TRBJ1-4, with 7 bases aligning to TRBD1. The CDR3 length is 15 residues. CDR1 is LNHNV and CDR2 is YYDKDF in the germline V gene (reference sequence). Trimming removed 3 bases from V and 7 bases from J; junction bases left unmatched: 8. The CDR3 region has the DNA TGTGCCACCAGCAGTTACAGGGGATCCGGTGAAAAACTGTTTTTT. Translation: CATSSYRGSGEKLFF.

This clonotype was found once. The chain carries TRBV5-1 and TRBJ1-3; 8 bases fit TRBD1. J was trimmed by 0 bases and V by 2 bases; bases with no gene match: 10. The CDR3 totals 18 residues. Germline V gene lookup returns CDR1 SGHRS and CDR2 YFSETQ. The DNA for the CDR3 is TGCGCCAGCAGCTTTACTCCGGGACAGGATCGCTCTGGAAACACCATATATTTT. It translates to CASSFTPGQDRSGNTIYF.

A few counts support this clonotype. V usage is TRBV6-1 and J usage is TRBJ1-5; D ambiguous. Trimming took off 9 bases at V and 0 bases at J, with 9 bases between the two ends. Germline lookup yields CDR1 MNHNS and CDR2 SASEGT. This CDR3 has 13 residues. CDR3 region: CASQTASNQPQHF. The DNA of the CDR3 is TGTGCCAGTCAAACAGCTAGCAATCAGCCCCAGCATTTT.

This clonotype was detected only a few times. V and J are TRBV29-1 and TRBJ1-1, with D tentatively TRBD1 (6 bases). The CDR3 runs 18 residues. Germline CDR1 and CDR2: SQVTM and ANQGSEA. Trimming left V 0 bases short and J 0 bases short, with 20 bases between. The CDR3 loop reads CSVEDPRHLTGLNTEAFF. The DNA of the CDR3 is TGCAGCGTTGAAGACCCCCGTCACCTAACAGGGCTGAACACTGAAGCTTTCTTT.

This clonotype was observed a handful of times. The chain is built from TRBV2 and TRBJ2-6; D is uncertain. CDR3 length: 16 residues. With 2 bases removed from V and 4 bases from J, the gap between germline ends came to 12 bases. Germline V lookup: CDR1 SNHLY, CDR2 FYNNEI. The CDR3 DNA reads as TGTGCCAGCAGTGAATCGTTGGGGTCCGGGGCCAACGTCCTGACTTTC. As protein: CASSESLGSGANVLTF.

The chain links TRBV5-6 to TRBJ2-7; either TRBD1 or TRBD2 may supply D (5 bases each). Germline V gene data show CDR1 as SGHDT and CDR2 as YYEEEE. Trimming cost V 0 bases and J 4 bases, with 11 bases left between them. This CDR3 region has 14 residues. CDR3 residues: CASSLVGREYEQYF. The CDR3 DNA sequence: TGTGCCAGCAGCTTGGTAGGCAGGGAGTACGAGCAGTACTTC.

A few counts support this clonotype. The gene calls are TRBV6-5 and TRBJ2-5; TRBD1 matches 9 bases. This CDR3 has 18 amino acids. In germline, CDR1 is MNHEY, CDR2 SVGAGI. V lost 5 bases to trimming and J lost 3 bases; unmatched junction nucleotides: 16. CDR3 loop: CASSPTPLGQGTEETQYF. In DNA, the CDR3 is TGTGCCAGCAGTCCCACCCCCCTTGGACAGGGGACGGAAGAGACCCAGTACTTC.

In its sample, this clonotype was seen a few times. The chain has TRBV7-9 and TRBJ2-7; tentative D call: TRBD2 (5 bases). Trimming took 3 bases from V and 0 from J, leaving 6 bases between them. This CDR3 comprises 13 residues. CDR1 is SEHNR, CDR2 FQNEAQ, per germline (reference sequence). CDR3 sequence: CASSFRDSYEQYF. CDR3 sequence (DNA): TGTGCCAGCAGCTTCCGGGACTCCTACGAGCAGTACTTC.

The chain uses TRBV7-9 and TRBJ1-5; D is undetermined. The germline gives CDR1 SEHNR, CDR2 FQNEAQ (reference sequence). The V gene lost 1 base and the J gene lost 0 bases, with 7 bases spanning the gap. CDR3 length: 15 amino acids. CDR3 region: CASSLEENSNQPQHF. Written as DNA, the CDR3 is TGTGCCAGCAGCTTAGAGGAGAATAGCAATCAGCCCCAGCATTTT.

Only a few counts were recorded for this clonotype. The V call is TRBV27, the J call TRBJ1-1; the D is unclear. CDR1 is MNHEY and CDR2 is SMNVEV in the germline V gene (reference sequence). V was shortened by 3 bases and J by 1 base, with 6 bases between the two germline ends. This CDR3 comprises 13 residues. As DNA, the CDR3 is TGTGCCAGCAGTTTTTGGGCGAACACTGAAGCTTTCTTT. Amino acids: CASSFWANTEAFF.

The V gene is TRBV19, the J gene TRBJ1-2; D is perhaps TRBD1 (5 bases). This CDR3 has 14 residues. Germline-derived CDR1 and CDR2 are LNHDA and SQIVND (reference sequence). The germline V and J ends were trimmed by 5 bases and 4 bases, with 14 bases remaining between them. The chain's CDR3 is CASSRGASVYGYTF. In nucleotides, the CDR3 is TGTGCCAGTAGTCGCGGGGCTTCCGTCTATGGCTACACCTTC.